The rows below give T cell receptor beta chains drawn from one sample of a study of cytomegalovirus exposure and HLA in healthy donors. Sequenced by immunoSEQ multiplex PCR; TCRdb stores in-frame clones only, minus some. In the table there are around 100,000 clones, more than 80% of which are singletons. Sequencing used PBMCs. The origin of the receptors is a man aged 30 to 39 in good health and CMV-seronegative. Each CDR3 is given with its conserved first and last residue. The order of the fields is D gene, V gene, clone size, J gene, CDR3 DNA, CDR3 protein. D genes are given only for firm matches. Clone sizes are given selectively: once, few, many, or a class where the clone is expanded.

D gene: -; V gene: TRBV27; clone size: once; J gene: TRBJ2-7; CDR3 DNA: TGTGCCAGCAGTTTATCGTCCAGCTCCTACGAGCAGTACTTC; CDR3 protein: CASSLSSSSYEQYF
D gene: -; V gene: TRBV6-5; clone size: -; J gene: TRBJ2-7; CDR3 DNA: TGTGCCAGCAGTTACAAACAGGGTTCCTACGAGCAGTACTTC; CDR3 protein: CASSYKQGSYEQYF
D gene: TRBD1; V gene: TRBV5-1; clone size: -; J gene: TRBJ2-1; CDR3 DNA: TGCGCCAGCAGTCGATGGACAGGGCCCAATGAGCAGTTCTTC; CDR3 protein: CASSRWTGPNEQFF
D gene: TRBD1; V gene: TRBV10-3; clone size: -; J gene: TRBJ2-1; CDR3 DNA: TGTGCCATCAGTGAGGACAGGGGGAGGAATGAGCAGTTCTTC; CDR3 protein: CAISEDRGRNEQFF
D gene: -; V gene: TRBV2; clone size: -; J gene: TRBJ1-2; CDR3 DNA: TGTGCCAGCAGTGCTTTGACAGGAACTGGCTACACCTTC; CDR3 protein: CASSALTGTGYTF
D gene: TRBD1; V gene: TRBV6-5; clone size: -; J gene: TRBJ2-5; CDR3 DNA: TGTGCCAGCAGCCATGAGGACAGGGTCCAAGAGACCCAGTACTTC; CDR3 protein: CASSHEDRVQETQYF
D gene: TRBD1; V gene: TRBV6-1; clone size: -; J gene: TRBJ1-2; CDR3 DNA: TGTGCCAGCAGTGAGGACAGGGGTGGCGATGGCTACACCTTC; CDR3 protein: CASSEDRGGDGYTF
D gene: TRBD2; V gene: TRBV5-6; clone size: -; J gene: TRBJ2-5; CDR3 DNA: TGTGCCAGCAGCTTGACTAGCGGGGAGCAAGAGACCCAGTACTTC; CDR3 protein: CASSLTSGEQETQYF
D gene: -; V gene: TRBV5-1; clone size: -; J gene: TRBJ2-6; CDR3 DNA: TGCGCCAGCAGTACAAGGGGCCTCTCTGGGGCCAACGTCCTGACTTTC; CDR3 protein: CASSTRGLSGANVLTF
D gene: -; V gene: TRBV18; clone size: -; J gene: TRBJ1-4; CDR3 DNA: TGTGCCAGCTCACCAGTGGCAGGGCCTAATGAAAAACTGTTTTTT; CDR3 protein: CASSPVAGPNEKLFF
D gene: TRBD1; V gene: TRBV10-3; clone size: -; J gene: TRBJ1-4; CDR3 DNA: TGTGCCATCAGTACAGGGGATGAAAAACTGTTTTTT; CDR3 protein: CAISTGDEKLFF
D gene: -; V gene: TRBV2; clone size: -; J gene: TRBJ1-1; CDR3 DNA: TGTGCCAGCGGTTATAGGGGAATGGGTACTGAAGCTTTCTTT; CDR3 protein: CASGYRGMGTEAFF
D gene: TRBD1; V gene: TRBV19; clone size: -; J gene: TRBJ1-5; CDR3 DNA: TGTGCCAGTAGGACTGCGGGACAGTCAAGCAATCAGCCCCAGCATTTT; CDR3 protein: CASRTAGQSSNQPQHF
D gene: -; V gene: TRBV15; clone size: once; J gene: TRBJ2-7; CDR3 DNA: TGTGCCACCAGCAGAGATAAGAAAGGGGGCTACGAGCAGTACTTC; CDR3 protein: CATSRDKKGGYEQYF
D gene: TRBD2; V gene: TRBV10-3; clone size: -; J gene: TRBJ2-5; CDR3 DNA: TGTGCCACTACCCACGGACTAGGGCCAAAAGAGACCCAGTACTTC; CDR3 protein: CATTHGLGPKETQYF
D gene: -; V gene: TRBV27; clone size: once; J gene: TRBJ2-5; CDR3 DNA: TGTGCCAGCAGTTTACTCGCTAGCTCGCAAGAGACCCAGTACTTC; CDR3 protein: CASSLLASSQETQYF
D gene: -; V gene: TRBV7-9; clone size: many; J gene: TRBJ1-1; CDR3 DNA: TGTGCCAGCAGCAGGGAGACGGCCATGAACACTGAAGCTTTCTTT; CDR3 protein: CASSRETAMNTEAFF
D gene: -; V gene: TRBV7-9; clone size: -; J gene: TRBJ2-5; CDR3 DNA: TGTGCCAGCAGCTTAAGGTCTAGCCAAGAGACCCAGTACTTC; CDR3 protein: CASSLRSSQETQYF
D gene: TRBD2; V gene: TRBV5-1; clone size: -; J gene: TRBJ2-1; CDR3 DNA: TGCGCCAGCAAACCCCTAGCGGGGGACTACAATGAGCAGTTCTTC; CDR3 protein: CASKPLAGDYNEQFF
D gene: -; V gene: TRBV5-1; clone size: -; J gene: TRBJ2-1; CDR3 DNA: TGCGCCAGCAGCTCGGACTCTGGGTTGGGCAATGAGCAGTTCTTC; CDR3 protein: CASSSDSGLGNEQFF
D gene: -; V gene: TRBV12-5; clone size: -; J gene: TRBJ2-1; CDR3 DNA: TGTGCTAGTGGTTTGGTGGACAGATTCAATGAGCAGTTCTTC; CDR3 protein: CASGLVDRFNEQFF
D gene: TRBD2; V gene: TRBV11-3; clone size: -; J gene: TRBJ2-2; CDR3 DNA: TGTGCCAGCAGCTTAGGCCAGCGGGAGTCGACCGGGGAGCTGTTTTTT; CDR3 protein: CASSLGQRESTGELFF
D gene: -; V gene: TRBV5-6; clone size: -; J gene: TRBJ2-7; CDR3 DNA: TGTGCCAGCAGTTCATACAGGGCCGAGCAGTACTTC; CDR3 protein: CASSSYRAEQYF
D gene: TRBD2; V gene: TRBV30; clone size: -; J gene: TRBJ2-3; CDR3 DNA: TGTGCCAGAAGCGGGGGTCTCACAGATACGCAGTATTTT; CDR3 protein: CARSGGLTDTQYF
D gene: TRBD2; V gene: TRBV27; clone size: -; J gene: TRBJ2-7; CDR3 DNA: TGTGCCAGCAGCAATGCGCCGGGGGGTGGGGGGGTCTACGAGCAGTACTTC; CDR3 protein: CASSNAPGGGGVYEQYF